This T cell receptor (beta chain) derives from a study of cytomegalovirus exposure and HLA in healthy donors. For the study at large: Within the Caucasian-associated ancestry cluster were around 80% of the 398 genotyped donors. Study-level results: Listed as cytomegalovirus-associated were over 150 TCR beta chains. It was shown in a later analysis that HLA-associated TCR beta chains were more clonally expanded than other, equally common chains.

PCR primers comprised 60 Vbeta and 13 Jbeta primers. This table comes from immunoSEQ multiplex PCR, and its TCRdb copy is limited to in-frame clones, with some not included. The sample contains approximately 160,000 clones, 78% of which appear only once. A remark on this clone: What it binds is not known.

This CDR3 spans 13 amino acids. Per germline, CDR1 MNHNS and CDR2 SASEGT. With 6 bases clipped from V and 6 bases from J, the junction kept 4 bases outside the gene matches. This receptor was taken from a woman in her fifties or sixties in good health and CMV-seropositive. The sequencing sample was made of PBMCs. The rearrangement links TRBV6-1 to TRBJ2-1; 8 positions match TRBD1. CDR3 amino acids: CASRKTGGNEQFF. The CDR3 bases are TGTGCCAGCAGAAAAACAGGGGGCAATGAGCAGTTCTTC.